This T cell receptor beta chain was retrieved from a study of cytomegalovirus exposure and HLA in healthy donors. Both 60 Vbeta primers and 13 Jbeta primers went into the PCR. TCRdb keeps only in-frame clones here, not all; method: immunoSEQ multiplex PCR. The sample yields 110,000 to 150,000 clones, approximately 80% seen once. On this clone: Antigen unknown.

Findings and caveats of the study: Cytomegalovirus-associated TCR beta chains were listed, numbering some 150. Previous analysis showed most TCR beta V segments were productive about 87% or about 30% of the time. Later on, an analysis showed TCR association rates differing by HLA locus, with DRB1 the most and HLA-C the fewest. CMV serostatus was the only immune exposure information that was available.

With 0 bases removed from V and 8 bases from J, the gap between germline ends came to 17 bases. The CDR3 sequence is 16 residues long. Looked up from germline, CDR1 is SNHLY and CDR2 is FYNNEI. The sequence was obtained from a female donor in good health and CMV-seronegative. The chain couples TRBV2 to TRBJ2-1; D is perhaps TRBD2 (7 bases). Specimen: PBMCs. The CDR3 region has the DNA TGTGCCAGCAGTGAAGCGCTTGTGGGGGGGCGCGATGAGCAGTTCTTC. Its translation is CASSEALVGGRDEQFF.